This T cell receptor (beta chain) was captured in a study of beta chain features in type 1 diabetes (dated by TCRdb to 2017 to 2018). Looking at the study overall: Mean age, gender distribution, total cell number and subset yield did not differ between patients and healthy donors. A total of 85 million to 110 million sorted cells were examined across all samples, and RNA yield correlated strongly with the number of cells per subset. The study compared the TCRB repertoires of sorted circulating CD4+ T cell subsets in recently diagnosed type 1 diabetes patients with those in matched healthy donors. Regulatory and stem cell-like memory subsets were isolated from only 8 patients and roughly 8 healthy donors, whereas naive and central memory subsets came from all 28 donors. Paper-wide results and their limitations: Naive, central memory and regulatory TCRB repertoires appeared to be more alike among patients than among healthy donors. PCR may preferentially amplify shorter templates, but because patient and control samples were amplified and corrected together, any resulting skew would affect both groups equally. Because small numbers of individuals were included in the HLA sub-analyses, any influence of HLA type on TCRB rearrangement was left unresolved. Because cDNA was sequenced instead of genomic DNA, activated cells with high expression could be over-represented, although the groups did not differ in activation or CD3 levels. A moderate but significant shortening of TCRB CDR3 length was observed in type 1 diabetes patients in all four CD4+ subsets. Patients with type 1 diabetes made fewer insertions and deleted more nucleotides at VDJ recombination sites, implying thymic rearrangement abnormalities.

From each donor, a single peripheral blood sample of approximately 120 mL on average was drawn into heparinised tubes. Naive, central memory, regulatory and stem cell-like memory CD4+ T cells were sorted on a BD FACSAria II using a panel including CD45RO, CCR7, CD25, CD127, CD95 and CD27. Purity was above 95% for every sorted population. PBMCs were isolated right away by Lymphoprep density gradient centrifugation and were stained directly, without culture. So that batch effects would be minimized, each experiment stained and sorted samples in pairs, pairing one healthy donor with one patient. The entire amount of isolated RNA was reverse transcribed using the High Capacity cDNA Reverse Transcription Kit, so the sequenced TCRB transcripts were expressed ones. Deep immunoSEQ sequencing was performed on naive, central memory and regulatory T cell samples, with an average of roughly 3.3 million total reads per sample. Sorted cells were lysed in RLT buffer, and RNA was extracted using DNase-treated RNeasy Micro or Mini kits according to cell number. Each cell subset was processed on its own to prevent cross-contamination, while patient and healthy donor samples were processed together. The immunoSEQ multiplex PCR was used to amplify TCRB sequences from cDNA, generating 87-bp fragments that spanned the CDR3 region. Sequencing of the amplicons was performed on the Illumina HiSeq platform. Per the original workflow: Synthetic template baselines were used to correct PCR bias computationally, reads within Hamming distance 2 were collapsed, and singletons that could not be merged were discarded. Reads were aligned against IMGT so that V, D and J genes, CDR3 length and insertions or deletions at six rearrangement sites could be assigned. Within each subset, clonotype counts were normalized to the number of sorted cells before true diversity and Gini coefficients were calculated with the tcR R package. The overlap coefficient, calculated on TCRB nucleotide sequences, was used to quantify repertoire sharing. Out-of-frame TCRB sequences from naive cells were analyzed as a proxy for the pre-selection repertoire. TCRdb retrieved this table from immuneACCESS and kept in-frame rearrangements only. Not all clones are present; in checked studies, unresolved V genes account for under half, and no reason is known for the remainder. V, J and clone size reflect that table, while D and trimming were determined from the DNA. The sample records about 360,000 clones, about 12% of which are singletons. The leading ten clones occupy about 0.018% of the sample.

A few counts support this clone. The antigen it recognizes is unknown. Per-base qualities were not stored, and no clone one base away is much larger. From the cysteine through the phenylalanine, the CDR3 covers 13 amino acids. The retained sequence is limited to the CDR3, 39 bases, with the frame set at the first base. V is pared back by 4 bases and J by 2 bases, with 10 bases lying between the germline termini. Based on the germline V gene, the CDR1 and CDR2 sequences are SGHRS and YFSETQ. Sequenced input: naive CD4+ T cells from blood. The label giving this sample's cell subset or site can be read as: true naive CD4+ T cells. The TCR originated in a man aged 18 to 29 in good health. The V and J genes are TRBV5-1 and TRBJ2-7; no D gene call is confident. The CDR3 has the sequence CASSRSLAYEQYF. The nucleotides are TGCGCCAGCAGCCGGTCCCTCGCCTACGAGCAGTACTTC.